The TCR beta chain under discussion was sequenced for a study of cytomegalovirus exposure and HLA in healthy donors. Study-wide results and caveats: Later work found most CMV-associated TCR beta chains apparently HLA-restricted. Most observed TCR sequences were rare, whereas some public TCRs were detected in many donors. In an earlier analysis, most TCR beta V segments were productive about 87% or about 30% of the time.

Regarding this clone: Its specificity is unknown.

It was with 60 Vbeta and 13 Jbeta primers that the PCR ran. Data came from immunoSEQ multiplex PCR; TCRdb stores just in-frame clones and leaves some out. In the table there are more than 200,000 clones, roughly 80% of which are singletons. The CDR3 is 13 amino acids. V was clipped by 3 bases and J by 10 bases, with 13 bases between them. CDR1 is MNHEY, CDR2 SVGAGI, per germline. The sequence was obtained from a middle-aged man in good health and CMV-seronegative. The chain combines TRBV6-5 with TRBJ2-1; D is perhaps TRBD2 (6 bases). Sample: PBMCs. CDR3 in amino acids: CASSYMGGWEQFF. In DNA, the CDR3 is TGTGCCAGCAGTTATATGGGAGGATGGGAGCAGTTCTTC.